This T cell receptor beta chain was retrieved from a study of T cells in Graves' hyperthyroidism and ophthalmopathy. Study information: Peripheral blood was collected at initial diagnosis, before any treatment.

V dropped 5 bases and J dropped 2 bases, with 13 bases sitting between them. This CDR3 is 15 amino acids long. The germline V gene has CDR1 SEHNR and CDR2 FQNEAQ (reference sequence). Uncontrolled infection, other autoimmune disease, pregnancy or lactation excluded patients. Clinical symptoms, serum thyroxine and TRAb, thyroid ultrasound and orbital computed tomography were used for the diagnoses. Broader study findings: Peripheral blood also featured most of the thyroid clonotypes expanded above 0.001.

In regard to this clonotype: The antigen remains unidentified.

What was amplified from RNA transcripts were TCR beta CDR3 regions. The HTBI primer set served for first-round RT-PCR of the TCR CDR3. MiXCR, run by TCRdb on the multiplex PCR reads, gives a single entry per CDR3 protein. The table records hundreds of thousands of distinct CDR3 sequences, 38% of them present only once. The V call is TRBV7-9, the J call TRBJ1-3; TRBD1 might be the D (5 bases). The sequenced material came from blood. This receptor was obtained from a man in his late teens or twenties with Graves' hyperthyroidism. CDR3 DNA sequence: TGTGCCAGCAGCCGATCGGGACTTGCTGGAAACACCATATATTTT. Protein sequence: CASSRSGLAGNTIYF.